The clone carrying this TCR beta chain was detected many times. Its antigen is not known. These data belong to a study of T cells in Graves' hyperthyroidism and ophthalmopathy. Study context: Prior to any treatment, at the point of initial diagnosis, peripheral blood was collected. Study-level findings and limits: Ophthalmopathy, as predicted by the model, came a median 6.5 months after the prediction. Also found in blood were most expanded thyroid clonotypes above 0.001.

V lost 6 bases, J lost 2 bases, and 4 bases stayed unmatched. CDR1 and CDR2 from the germline V gene are MNHEY and SVGAGI. CDR3 length: 13 residues. If no ophthalmopathy progression occurred within 18 months, Graves' hyperthyroidism was stable. Amplified TCR beta CDR3 regions derived from RNA transcripts. TCR CDR3 underwent first-round RT-PCR with the HTBI primer set. TCRdb reprocessed the multiplex PCR reads via MiXCR and lists one record per CDR3 protein. The repertoire holds 700,000 to 850,000 distinct CDR3 sequences, with approximately 36% as singletons. The sample comprised blood. The clonotype comes from a woman aged 40 to 55 with Graves' hyperthyroidism. The chain joins TRBV6-5 to TRBJ2-7; TRBD1 matches at 7 bases. The chain's CDR3 is CASSMGQPYEQYF. The CDR3 DNA follows: TGTGCCAGCAGCATGGGACAGCCCTACGAGCAGTACTTC.